These 31 T cell receptor beta chains share one sample of origin, sequenced in a study of T cell responses to AZD1222 COVID-19 vaccine. TCRdb's table, derived via immunoSEQ multiplex PCR, lists solely in-frame clones and lacks some. The table shows 160,000 or so clones, with 85% to 95% occurring only once. The sample in question was peripheral blood, obtained 28 days after the second AZD1222 dose. Receptors were obtained from an adult who received the AZD1222 COVID-19 vaccine.

This clone came up once. The chain uses TRBV2 and TRBJ2-3, with 7 bases identical to TRBD1. Per germline, CDR1 SNHLY and CDR2 FYNNEI. This CDR3 has 15 residues. Trimming took 7 bases from V and 0 from J; bases not matched to a gene: 7. CDR3 coding DNA: TGTGCCAGCACCACGGGGACAGTTAGCACAGATACGCAGTATTTT. This encodes CASTTGTVSTDTQYF.

The chain uses TRBV9 and TRBJ2-1; 14 bases match TRBD2. This CDR3 is built from 17 residues. Germline V CDR1 and CDR2: SGDLS, YYNGEE. V dropped 0 bases and J dropped 8; count of bases not matched to a gene: 7. This CDR3 is CASSVGPGTSGSYEQFF. The CDR3 DNA follows: TGTGCCAGCAGCGTAGGCCCCGGGACTAGCGGGAGTTATGAGCAGTTCTTC.

V gene TRBV14 combines with J gene TRBJ2-2; D is uncertain. Trimming stripped 2 bases from V and 1 base from J, with 8 bases between. The CDR3 runs 15 residues. Germline V gene data show CDR1 as SGHDN and CDR2 as FVKESK. The CDR3 bases are TGTGCCAGCAGCCAATTAACGGGGAACACCGGGGAGCTGTTTTTT. It is translated as CASSQLTGNTGELFF.

This chain connects TRBV19 to TRBJ1-1, with D perhaps TRBD1 (5 bases). Germline V gene sequence: CDR1 LNHDA, CDR2 SQIVND (reference sequence). Between the trimmed V and J ends, which lost 2 bases and 0 bases, there was a span of 19 bases. The CDR3 has 18 residues. CDR3 sequence reads: CASSIIRGGKAMNTEAFF. Written as DNA, the CDR3 is TGTGCCAGTAGTATAATAAGGGGAGGAAAGGCCATGAACACTGAAGCTTTCTTT. The variable domain in full, completed from reference TRBV19 and TRBJ1-1, reads DGGITQSPKYLFRKEGQNVTLSCEQNLNHDAMYWYRQDPGQGLRLIYYSQIVNDFQKGDIAEGYSVSREKKESFPLTVTSAQKNPTAFYLCASSIIRGGKAMNTEAFFGQGTRLTVV.

V usage is TRBV2 and J usage is TRBJ2-3, with D maybe TRBD2 (6 bases). V was clipped by 4 bases and J by 6 bases, with 14 bases between them. The germline V gene encodes CDR1 SNHLY and CDR2 FYNNEI. The CDR3 is made up of 14 amino acids. CDR3 protein: CASSGGRKGDTQYF. DNA of the CDR3: TGTGCCAGCAGTGGGGGGAGGAAAGGCGATACGCAGTATTTT.

This clone has just one count. The chain couples TRBV28 to TRBJ2-7; 7 nucleotides align to TRBD2. The CDR3 consists of 14 residues. V lost 4 bases to trimming and J lost 0 bases; unmatched junction nucleotides: 3. Germline loops: CDR1 MDHEN, CDR2 SYDVKM. The CDR3 sequence: CASSSRLASYEQYF. For the CDR3, the DNA is TGTGCCAGCAGTTCTCGACTAGCCTCCTACGAGCAGTACTTC.

The DNA of the CDR3 is TGCGCCAGCAGCTTAAGAGCCGCGGCGTCGGAAGCCTACGAGCAGTACTTC. This codes for CASSLRAAASEAYEQYF. The V and J genes are TRBV5-1 and TRBJ2-7, with no clear D. The germline V gene has CDR1 SGHRS and CDR2 YFSETQ. The V and J ends lost 2 bases and 2 bases respectively, with 20 bases between them. The CDR3 contains 17 residues.

The V call is TRBV28, the J call TRBJ2-6, with TRBD1 matching over 8 bases. The CDR3 loop spans 18 amino acids. Germline V gene sequence: CDR1 MDHEN, CDR2 SYDVKM. With 6 bases clipped from V and 2 bases from J, the junction kept 12 bases outside the gene matches. CDR3 in amino acids: CASSHGTGTPPGANVLTF. The CDR3 DNA sequence: TGTGCCAGCAGCCACGGGACAGGTACCCCTCCTGGGGCCAACGTCCTGACTTTC.

The V call is TRBV9, the J call TRBJ2-5; unclear D gene. The germline V gene encodes CDR1 SGDLS and CDR2 YYNGEE. V lost 0 bases to trimming and J lost 0 bases, with 6 bases between them. This CDR3 has 14 amino acids. The CDR3 spells CASSVEAYQETQYF. CDR3 nucleotides: TGTGCCAGCAGCGTAGAGGCCTACCAAGAGACCCAGTACTTC.

The J gene is TRBJ1-6, the V gene TRBV27; D is ambiguous. The CDR3 extends over 13 amino acids. V was trimmed by 2 bases and J by 10 bases, leaving 9 bases between them. Germline V gene lookup returns CDR1 MNHEY and CDR2 SMNVEV (reference sequence). CDR3 sequence reads: CASSLGNRSPLHF. The CDR3 bases are TGTGCCAGCAGTTTAGGGAACCGGTCACCCCTCCACTTT.

V and J are TRBV15 and TRBJ2-2; 13 bases are a match to TRBD2. The junction had 2 bases not matched to a gene; V was cut back by 4 bases and J by 6 bases. This CDR3 region has 15 residues. Per the germline V gene, CDR1 is LNHNV and CDR2 is YYDKDF (reference sequence). The DNA of the CDR3 is TGTGCCACCAGCAAACTAGCGGGGGGGCCCGGGGAGCTGTTTTTT. It encodes CATSKLAGGPGELFF. Filled out from reference TRBV15 and TRBJ2-2, the complete variable domain reads DAMVIQNPRYQVTQFGKPVTLSCSQTLNHNVMYWYQQKSSQAPKLLFHYYDKDFNNEADTPDNFQSRRPNTSFCFLDIRSPGLGDTAMYLCATSKLAGGPGELFFGEGSRLTVL.

This sequence joins TRBV7-9 and TRBJ2-7, with a weak D call TRBD1 (5 bases). Trimming stripped 5 bases from V and 3 bases from J, with 11 bases between. Germline V gene sequence: CDR1 SEHNR, CDR2 FQNEAQ (reference sequence). The CDR3 has 13 amino acids. The CDR3 here is CASSPMGLYEQYF. The CDR3, as DNA: TGTGCCAGCAGCCCCATGGGGCTCTACGAGCAGTACTTC.

CDR3 amino acids: CASSSRTSGSYNEQFF. The CDR3, as DNA: TGTGCCAGTAGTTCGCGGACTAGCGGGAGTTACAATGAGCAGTTCTTC. The J gene is TRBJ2-1, the V gene TRBV19; TRBD2 agrees at 13 bases. The germline V gene has CDR1 LNHDA and CDR2 SQIVND (reference sequence). The junction had 5 bases not matched to a gene; V was cut back by 5 bases and J by 4 bases. The CDR3 covers 16 residues.

The chain recombines TRBV28 with TRBJ1-2; TRBD1 aligns across 9 bases. V was clipped by 5 bases and J by 7 bases; unmatched bases: 8. Germline V gene sequence: CDR1 MDHEN, CDR2 SYDVKM. This CDR3 spans 14 amino acids. CDR3 in DNA: TGTGCCAGCAGTGCAGCTACAGGGGGCGCTGGCTACACCTTC. It codes for CASSAATGGAGYTF.

The chain has TRBV18 and TRBJ2-4, with D uncertain. Germline lookup yields CDR1 KGHSH and CDR2 LQKENI. The CDR3 has 15 residues. Trimming shortened V by 4 bases and J by 0 bases, and 10 bases separated the two germline ends. DNA of the CDR3: TGTGCCAGCTCACAAGGGCCTGTAGCCAAAAACATTCAGTACTTC. Encoded protein: CASSQGPVAKNIQYF.

The chain is built from TRBV30 and TRBJ2-7; D remains unclear. The CDR3 sequence is 12 residues long. Trimming removed 2 bases from V and 9 bases from J, with 14 bases in between. CDR1 and CDR2 from the germline V gene are GTSNPN and SVGIG (reference sequence). The chain's CDR3 is CAWSPQLAGQYF. The CDR3 bases are TGTGCCTGGAGTCCGCAGCTGGCCGGGCAGTACTTC.

This clone was counted once. The V and J genes are TRBV7-2 and TRBJ2-1; TRBD2 matches 14 bases. The CDR3 has 15 amino acids. With V trimmed by 4 bases and J by 6 bases, 2 bases remained unmatched. The germline V gene encodes CDR1 SGHTA and CDR2 FQGNSA. The CDR3 loop is CASSSGLAGGNEQFF. The DNA for the CDR3 is TGTGCCAGCAGCTCTGGACTAGCGGGAGGCAATGAGCAGTTCTTC.

The V gene is TRBV7-9, the J gene TRBJ1-3; a possible D gene is TRBD1 (5 bases). The CDR3 length is 16 residues. Germline loops: CDR1 SEHNR, CDR2 FQNEAQ (reference sequence). V lost 5 bases and J 2 bases, leaving 16 bases between the germline ends. CDR3 sequence: CASSQKGQGAGNTIYF. The CDR3 nucleotides are TGTGCCAGCAGCCAGAAAGGTCAGGGAGCTGGAAACACCATATATTTT.

This clone has just a few counts. The genes are TRBV9 and TRBJ1-1, with D possibly TRBD1 on 5 matching bases. The V and J ends lost 2 bases and 5 bases respectively, with 10 bases between them. Germline loops: CDR1 SGDLS, CDR2 YYNGEE. The CDR3 totals 13 residues. The CDR3 here is CASSVGTKTEAFF. CDR3 sequence (DNA): TGTGCCAGCAGCGTTGGGACCAAGACTGAAGCTTTCTTT. Based on the CDR3 plus reference TRBV9 and TRBJ1-1, the full variable domain is DSGVTQTPKHLITATGQRVTLRCSPRSGDLSVYWYQQSLDQGLQFLIQYYNGEERAKGNILERFSAQQFPDLHSELNLSSLELGDSALYFCASSVGTKTEAFFGQGTRLTVV.

This chain uses TRBV19 with TRBJ2-3; D gene uncertain. This CDR3 has 14 residues. Trimming stripped 0 bases from V and 2 bases from J, with 6 bases between. Germline loops: CDR1 LNHDA, CDR2 SQIVND (reference sequence). CDR3 protein: CASSIEANTDTQYF. In nucleotides, the CDR3 is TGTGCCAGTAGTATAGAAGCAAACACAGATACGCAGTATTTT.

J is TRBJ2-3 and V is TRBV10-3; D possibly matches TRBD1 or TRBD2 (7 bases each). Trimming took 4 bases from V and 3 from J, leaving 17 bases between them. The CDR3 length is 16 residues. CDR1 is ENHRY and CDR2 is SYGVKD in the germline V gene. As DNA, the CDR3 is TGTGCCATCAGTGTGGCAGGGGGGGTCTCAACAGATACGCAGTATTTT. As protein: CAISVAGGVSTDTQYF.

The chain has TRBV7-9 and TRBJ2-1; 10 nucleotides line up with TRBD1. CDR1 and CDR2 from the germline V gene are SEHNR and FQNEAQ (reference sequence). This CDR3 region has 14 residues. After removal of 11 bases from V and 7 bases from J, the junction contained 11 bases not matched to a gene. The CDR3 DNA follows: TGTGCCTACACACTGACAGGGGGCATGAATGAGCAGTTCTTC. Its protein product is CAYTLTGGMNEQFF. Full variable domain (remainder filled in from reference TRBV7-9 and TRBJ2-1): DTGVSQNPRHKITKRGQNVTFRCDPISEHNRLYWYRQTLGQGPEFLTYFQNEAQLEKSRLLSDRFSAERPKGSFSTLEIQRTEQGDSAMYLCAYTLTGGMNEQFFGPGTRLTVL.

V usage is TRBV19 and J usage is TRBJ1-4, with 12 bases identical to TRBD1. The CDR3 spans 14 residues. Germline-derived CDR1 and CDR2 are LNHDA and SQIVND (reference sequence). J was trimmed by 10 bases and V by 5 bases; bases with no gene match: 5. The CDR3 region is CASSRGQGAVKLFF. DNA for the CDR3: TGTGCCAGTAGTCGGGGACAGGGGGCCGTAAAACTGTTTTTT.

This chain uses TRBV5-1 with TRBJ2-3; D is unresolved. This CDR3 spans 16 amino acids. V was cut by 1 base and J by 6 bases, with 18 bases left in between. The germline V gene encodes CDR1 SGHRS and CDR2 YFSETQ. DNA for the CDR3: TGCGCCAGCAGCTTGCGTTGGGAAATTAGTTTGGATACGCAGTATTTT. This codes for CASSLRWEISLDTQYF.

This rearrangement joins TRBV7-9 to TRBJ2-7, with D possibly being TRBD1 (6 bases). The CDR3 totals 15 residues. The germline V gene encodes CDR1 SEHNR and CDR2 FQNEAQ (reference sequence). The V and J ends lost 5 bases and 3 bases respectively, with 17 bases between them. This CDR3 reads CASSQGAGASYEQYF. CDR3 bases: TGTGCCAGCAGCCAAGGCGCAGGGGCTAGCTACGAGCAGTACTTC.

The chain joins TRBV7-9 to TRBJ2-6, with D perhaps matching TRBD1 (6 bases). Germline-derived CDR1 and CDR2 are SEHNR and FQNEAQ (reference sequence). V was clipped by 2 bases and J by 2 bases, with 10 bases between them. The CDR3 runs to 16 residues. The DNA for the CDR3 is TGTGCCAGCAGCTTACAGGGGTACCCTGGGGCCAACGTCCTGACTTTC. Protein product: CASSLQGYPGANVLTF.

The J gene is TRBJ2-2, the V gene TRBV7-8, with 7 bases that match TRBD2. CDR1 SGHVS and CDR2 FQNEAQ come from the germline V gene. The CDR3 extends over 20 amino acids. Trimming cost V 5 bases and J 0 bases; bases outside gene matches: 18. CDR3 region: CASSPPRFLVGTTNTGELFF. CDR3 in DNA: TGTGCCAGCAGCCCCCCCCGTTTTCTAGTCGGGACTACGAACACCGGGGAGCTGTTTTTT. Variable domain in full (rest from reference TRBV7-8 and TRBJ2-2): GAGVSQSPRYKVAKRGQDVALRCDPISGHVSLFWYQQALGQGPEFLTYFQNEAQLDKSGLPSDRFFAERPEGSVSTLKIQRTQQEDSAVYLCASSPPRFLVGTTNTGELFFGEGSRLTVL.

The chain carries TRBV9 and TRBJ1-1; weak D call: TRBD1 (6 bases). CDR1 and CDR2 from the germline V gene are SGDLS and YYNGEE. This CDR3 is 14 amino acids long. The V and J ends lost 2 bases and 5 bases respectively, with 13 bases between them. CDR3 in DNA: TGTGCCAGCAGCGTTGAACAGGGTGGAACTGAAGCTTTCTTT. Translation: CASSVEQGGTEAFF.

This clone was found a few times. The chain carries TRBV9 and TRBJ2-2; 15 nucleotides line up with TRBD2. This CDR3 contains 16 residues. The V gene end was trimmed by 4 bases and the J gene end by 10 bases; junction bases not matched to a gene: 8. Germline lookup yields CDR1 SGDLS and CDR2 YYNGEE. The CDR3 loop reads CASSPGTSGGQAELFF. The DNA for the CDR3 is TGTGCCAGCAGCCCAGGGACTAGCGGGGGGCAGGCGGAGCTGTTTTTT. Supplemented by reference TRBV9 and TRBJ2-2, the full variable domain reads DSGVTQTPKHLITATGQRVTLRCSPRSGDLSVYWYQQSLDQGLQFLIQYYNGEERAKGNILERFSAQQFPDLHSELNLSSLELGDSALYFCASSPGTSGGQAELFFGEGSRLTVL.

The chain links TRBV2 to TRBJ2-7; tentatively, D is TRBD1 (5 bases). Deletions cut 2 bases from V and 2 bases from J, with 7 bases between. The CDR3 length is 13 residues. From germline, CDR1 is SNHLY and CDR2 FYNNEI. CDR3 region: CASSERQPYEQYF. CDR3 sequence (DNA): TGTGCCAGCAGTGAAAGACAGCCCTACGAGCAGTACTTC.

Worth noting for this clone: One end of the junction fails to match germline, which may point to a read error. The chain is built from TRBV3-1 (or the pseudogene TRBV3-2) and TRBJ2-1; 10 positions match TRBD2. Looked up from germline, CDR1 is LGHDT and CDR2 is YNNKEL (reference sequence). This CDR3 is built from 12 residues. The CDR3 protein is CASSQGLASVLF. CDR3 nucleotides: TGTGCCAGCAGCCAGGGACTAGCGTCGGTGCTCTTC.